This T cell receptor beta chain was recorded in a study of graft-versus-host responses after intestinal transplantation. In the study overall: The study gave all recipients anti-thymocyte globulin induction, then tacrolimus and steroids for about 3 years.

The CDR3 extends over 14 amino acids. Trimming shortened V by 0 bases and J by 4 bases, and 6 bases separated the two germline ends. Germline values: CDR1 SEHNR, CDR2 FQNEAQ (reference sequence). In its sample, this clone was seen once. Its specificity is not known. General observations from the study: Subjects displaying graft-donor T cell macrochimerism possessed elevated graft-versus-host to host-versus-graft clonal ratios inside allografts.

TCRdb keeps only in-frame clones here, not all; method: immunoSEQ multiplex PCR. The sample lists some 110,000 clones; around nine tenths were seen once. The chain joins TRBV7-9 to TRBJ2-2; maybe TRBD1 (5 bases). The specimen was unstimulated CD4+ T cells sorted from spleen or lymph node cells, collected before transplant. This receptor was obtained from a human donor who was the organ donor for an intestinal transplant. CDR3: CASSLAGATGELFF. The DNA of the CDR3 is TGTGCCAGCAGCTTAGCAGGGGCCACCGGGGAGCTGTTTTTT.